The 30 T cell receptor beta chains in this list originate from one sample, sequenced in a study of blood T cell repertoires in COVID-19. Sequenced by immunoSEQ multiplex PCR; TCRdb stores in-frame clones only, minus some. The data contain roughly 74,000 clones, 85% to 90% of them singletons. The sequenced sample consisted of PBMCs or T cells enriched from blood (not recorded which). Receptor source: a woman in her 50s with acute COVID-19.

This sequence joins TRBV27 and TRBJ2-3; D possibly corresponds to TRBD1 (5 bases). With 2 bases removed from V and 4 bases from J, the gap between germline ends came to 10 bases. The CDR3 runs to 14 residues. From germline, CDR1 is MNHEY and CDR2 SMNVEV (reference sequence). Here the CDR3 reads CASSLGLGADTQYF. The CDR3 bases are TGTGCCAGCAGTTTAGGCCTAGGGGCAGATACGCAGTATTTT.

This sequence joins TRBV10-2 and TRBJ2-1, with D hard to call. Trimming removed 2 bases from V and 2 bases from J, with 10 bases in between. The CDR3 runs to 15 residues. Germline CDR1 is WSHSY and CDR2 is SAAADI. The CDR3 reads CASSEEAEAYNEQFF. CDR3 DNA sequence: TGCGCCAGCAGTGAGGAAGCAGAGGCCTACAATGAGCAGTTCTTC.

The V call is TRBV3-1 (or the pseudogene TRBV3-2), the J call TRBJ2-6; 7 bases map to TRBD2. Germline CDR1 and CDR2: LGHDT and YNNKEL (reference sequence). Germline trimming cut 6 bases from V and 1 base from J; bases unmatched to any gene: 3. CDR3 size: 15 residues. The CDR3 bases are TGTGCCAGCAGTTTGGGGGGGTCTGGGGCCAACGTCCTGACTTTC. Its protein is CASSLGGSGANVLTF.

The V call is TRBV30, the J call TRBJ2-2, with 9 bases that match TRBD2. CDR3 length: 15 residues. Per germline, CDR1 GTSNPN and CDR2 SVGIG (reference sequence). V lost 4 bases, J lost 5 bases, and 8 bases stayed unmatched. Here the CDR3 DNA reads TGTGCCTGGACCGGAACTAGCGGGTATACCGGGGAGCTGTTTTTT. Translated, it gives CAWTGTSGYTGELFF.

The V and J genes are TRBV3-1 (or the pseudogene TRBV3-2) and TRBJ2-1, with 8 bases aligning to TRBD2. The CDR3 loop spans 16 amino acids. The V gene's germline CDR1 is LGHDT and CDR2 YNNKEL (reference sequence). With V trimmed by 0 bases and J by 8 bases, 9 bases remained unmatched. The CDR3 protein is CASSQDTGTRYYEQFF. The CDR3 DNA is TGTGCCAGCAGCCAAGACACCGGGACTAGATACTATGAGCAGTTCTTC.

This clone appeared a few times. This chain uses TRBV7-8 with TRBJ2-7, with 12 positions matching TRBD2. Germline V lookup: CDR1 SGHVS, CDR2 FQNEAQ. The CDR3 has 15 amino acids. After removal of 6 bases from V and 4 bases from J, the junction contained 7 bases not matched to a gene. In DNA form, the CDR3 reads TGTGCCAGCAGAGCTAGCGGGAGGGCCGGATACGAGCAGTACTTC. It encodes CASRASGRAGYEQYF.

The chain is built from TRBV11-3 and TRBJ2-1, with a tentative D call TRBD1 (6 bases). Germline V gene sequence: CDR1 SGHNT, CDR2 YENEEA. CDR3 length: 17 residues. The V gene lost 5 bases and the J gene lost 4 bases, with 21 bases spanning the gap. CDR3 in amino acids: CASSTGTRGTPYNEQFF. The DNA of the CDR3 is TGTGCCAGCAGCACAGGGACGAGGGGAACACCATACAATGAGCAGTTCTTC.

This sequence joins TRBV6-5 and TRBJ2-2; 9 nucleotides match TRBD1. The CDR3 sequence is 14 residues long. Per germline, CDR1 MNHEY and CDR2 SVGAGI. Germline trimming cut 6 bases from V and 4 bases from J; bases unmatched to any gene: 3. The DNA of the CDR3 is TGTGCCAGCAGAGGACAGGGGAGCACCGGGGAGCTGTTTTTT. It is translated as CASRGQGSTGELFF.

This chain links TRBV7-2 with TRBJ1-6; a weak D match, TRBD1 (5 bases). Germline loops: CDR1 SGHTA, CDR2 FQGNSA. Between the trimmed V and J ends, which lost 1 base and 0 bases, there was a span of 13 bases. The CDR3 is 18 residues long. The CDR3 DNA is TGTGCCAGCAGCTTAGATTCAGGGCTGAGCTCCTATAATTCACCCCTCCACTTT. Amino acid sequence: CASSLDSGLSSYNSPLHF.

Remarks on this clone: The germline gene is not matched at one end of the junction; a read error may be the cause. This chain connects TRBV30 to TRBJ2-2; maybe TRBD2 (7 bases). The CDR3 extends over 14 amino acids. Germline CDR1 reads GTSNPN; CDR2 reads SVGIG (reference sequence). This chain's CDR3 is CAGRGAANTGELFF. CDR3 nucleotide sequence: TGTGCCGGGAGGGGGGCAGCTAACACCGGGGAGCTGTTTTTT.

The CDR3 sequence: CASSFWERDGTGELFF. The CDR3 region has the DNA TGTGCCAGCAGCTTCTGGGAGCGGGACGGCACCGGGGAGCTGTTTTTT. The genes are TRBV7-9 and TRBJ2-2, with 7 positions matching TRBD2. V shed 3 bases, J shed 4 bases, and the junction held 8 bases outside the gene matches. The CDR3 runs to 16 residues. Per the germline V gene, CDR1 is SEHNR and CDR2 is FQNEAQ (reference sequence).

The chain uses TRBV10-3 and TRBJ1-2; the match to TRBD1 covers 7 bases. The V gene end was trimmed by 6 bases and the J gene end by 3 bases; junction bases not matched to a gene: 7. This CDR3 contains 14 residues. Germline V lookup: CDR1 ENHRY, CDR2 SYGVKD. CDR3 DNA sequence: TGTGCCATCAGAAAACAGGGGAATGACTATGGCTACACCTTC. Residues: CAIRKQGNDYGYTF.

This clone was recorded once. V and J are TRBV6-1 and TRBJ1-6; 9 nucleotides agree with TRBD1. Germline V lookup: CDR1 MNHNS, CDR2 SASEGT. This CDR3 is built from 16 residues. V dropped 4 bases and J dropped 5; count of bases not matched to a gene: 6. CDR3 in DNA: TGTGCCAGCAGTGCCGTGACAGGGGGTAATAATTCACCCCTCCACTTT. This encodes CASSAVTGGNNSPLHF.

The chain joins TRBV7-3 to TRBJ2-2, with TRBD1 identical over 9 bases. The J segment lost 1 base and the V segment lost 5 bases, leaving 8 bases of the junction unmatched. Germline loops: CDR1 SGHTA, CDR2 FQGTGA. The CDR3 totals 17 residues. The CDR3 reads CASSPALGQGNTGELFF. The CDR3 bases are TGTGCCAGCAGCCCCGCGCTGGGACAGGGGAACACCGGGGAGCTGTTTTTT.

The chain combines TRBV29-1 with TRBJ2-5; TRBD1 might be the D (6 bases). V lost 6 bases and J lost 4, with 18 bases in between. CDR3 size: 14 residues. Per the germline V gene, CDR1 is SQVTM and CDR2 is ANQGSEA. CDR3 in amino acids: CSVETGRGVETQYF. DNA of the CDR3: TGCAGCGTAGAGACAGGACGGGGAGTAGAGACCCAGTACTTC.

The chain is built from TRBV4-3 and TRBJ1-1; D may be TRBD1 (6 bases). The V gene's germline CDR1 is LGHNA and CDR2 YSLEER. CDR3 size: 14 residues. Trimming removed 0 bases at V and 3 bases at J, with 8 bases between. Written as DNA, the CDR3 is TGCGCCAGCAGCCAAGATCCAGGGGACACTGAAGCTTTCTTT. As protein: CASSQDPGDTEAFF.

This clone was seen once. This chain links TRBV2 with TRBJ2-3, with TRBD2 matching over 13 bases. V shed 6 bases and J 6 bases; nucleotides not matched to a gene: 6. Germline CDR1 and CDR2: SNHLY and FYNNEI. The CDR3 loop spans 15 amino acids. The CDR3 region has the DNA TGTGCCAGCAGCGTCGGACTAGCGGGAGCCGATACGCAGTATTTT. It codes for CASSVGLAGADTQYF. Looking up the rest from reference TRBV2 and TRBJ2-3 gives the full variable domain: EPEVTQTPSHQVTQMGQEVILRCVPISNHLYFYWYRQILGQKVEFLVSFYNNEISEKSEIFDDQFSVERPDGSNFTLKIRSTKLEDSAMYFCASSVGLAGADTQYFGPGTRLTVL.

V and J are TRBV4-2 and TRBJ1-1; D not certain. V lost 1 base and J 0 bases, leaving 15 bases between the germline ends. Germline V lookup: CDR1 LGHNA, CDR2 YNFKEQ. The CDR3 has 17 residues. The CDR3 nucleotides read TGTGCCAGCAGCCAAGGGGTCCCAAGAGGCATGAACACTGAAGCTTTCTTT. As protein: CASSQGVPRGMNTEAFF.

The chain joins TRBV3-1 (or the pseudogene TRBV3-2) to TRBJ2-7; 8 bases line up with TRBD1. This CDR3 spans 15 amino acids. The V and J ends lost 5 bases and 6 bases, in that order; junction bases with no gene match: 12. Germline-derived CDR1 and CDR2 are LGHDT and YNNKEL (reference sequence). CDR3 in DNA: TGTGCCAGCAGCTCCCCCTCGGGGACAGGCTCCGAGCAGTACTTC. Its translation: CASSSPSGTGSEQYF.

The chain links TRBV13 to TRBJ2-3; the match to TRBD1 covers 9 bases. With V trimmed by 3 bases and J by 6 bases, 4 bases remained unmatched. The CDR3 length is 14 residues. Germline V gene lookup returns CDR1 PRHDT and CDR2 FYEKMQ (reference sequence). CDR3 sequence: CASSFDRGTDTQYF. CDR3 nucleotide sequence: TGTGCCAGCAGCTTCGACAGGGGGACGGATACGCAGTATTTT.

This clone was detected only a few times. The chain joins TRBV11-2 to TRBJ1-1; maybe TRBD1 (5 bases). V was pared by 0 bases and J by 4 bases, with 9 bases between. The CDR3 is 14 residues long. The V gene's germline CDR1 is SGHAT and CDR2 FQNNGV. CDR3 region: CASSLDRRGTEAFF. The CDR3 DNA reads TGTGCCAGCAGCTTAGATAGGAGGGGCACTGAAGCTTTCTTT.

The genes are TRBV7-3 and TRBJ2-1; D is undetermined. Germline-derived CDR1 and CDR2 are SGHTA and FQGTGA. Trimming removed 0 bases from V and 8 bases from J, with 11 bases in between. This CDR3 comprises 14 residues. CDR3: CASSLTGRVDEQFF. The CDR3 nucleotides are TGTGCCAGCAGCTTAACGGGCCGAGTCGATGAGCAGTTCTTC.

This chain connects TRBV19 to TRBJ2-7; tentatively, D is TRBD1 (7 bases). Germline-derived CDR1 and CDR2 are LNHDA and SQIVND (reference sequence). This CDR3 spans 15 amino acids. V dropped 5 bases and J dropped 2 bases, with 16 bases sitting between them. The CDR3 loop reads CASSGGTVPPYEQYF. In DNA form, the CDR3 reads TGTGCCAGTAGTGGAGGGACAGTCCCTCCCTACGAGCAGTACTTC. The entire variable domain, with the rest obtained from reference TRBV19 and TRBJ2-7, is as follows: DGGITQSPKYLFRKEGQNVTLSCEQNLNHDAMYWYRQDPGQGLRLIYYSQIVNDFQKGDIAEGYSVSREKKESFPLTVTSAQKNPTAFYLCASSGGTVPPYEQYFGPGTRLTVT.

The chain recombines TRBV3-1 (or the pseudogene TRBV3-2) with TRBJ1-2; D gene ambiguous. Germline values: CDR1 LGHDT, CDR2 YNNKEL (reference sequence). Deletions cut 3 bases from V and 0 bases from J, with 8 bases between. This CDR3 is 14 amino acids long. The CDR3 loop reads CASSQLGTNYGYTF. As DNA, the CDR3 is TGTGCCAGCAGCCAGCTGGGCACTAACTATGGCTACACCTTC.

The chain has TRBV27 and TRBJ2-2; TRBD1 agrees at 8 bases. The CDR3 is made up of 18 amino acids. Germline CDR1 reads MNHEY; CDR2 reads SMNVEV (reference sequence). V trimming: 5 bases; J trimming: 4 bases; junction bases outside the gene matches: 15. The CDR3 region has the DNA TGTGCCAGCAGTGCATCAGCGTGGACAGGGCAGATCACCGGGGAGCTGTTTTTT. It is translated as CASSASAWTGQITGELFF.

The gene calls are TRBV5-5 and TRBJ1-3, with D possibly TRBD1 on 6 matching bases. Germline CDR1 and CDR2: SGHKS and YYEKEE (reference sequence). CDR3 length: 15 amino acids. V gave up 2 bases and J gave up 7 bases, with 16 bases separating them. CDR3 loop: CASSLRDMGLNTIYF. The CDR3 DNA reads as TGTGCCAGCAGCTTAAGGGACATGGGGCTGAACACCATATATTTT.

Only one count was recorded for this clone. The chain combines TRBV28 with TRBJ1-2; possible D gene TRBD1, 5 bases. This CDR3 is 16 amino acids long. V lost 4 bases and J 5 bases, leaving 20 bases between the germline ends. Germline V CDR1 and CDR2: MDHEN, SYDVKM. The CDR3 region is CASSSHTTVIKYGYTF. CDR3 bases: TGTGCCAGCAGTTCCCATACGACAGTAATTAAGTATGGCTACACCTTC.

The rearrangement joins TRBV12-3 or TRBV12-4 to TRBJ1-1, with D tentatively TRBD1 (6 bases). The CDR3 sequence is 13 residues long. Trimming cost V 7 bases and J 1 base, with 10 bases left between them. CDR3: CASMGTRNTEAFF. The CDR3 region has the DNA TGTGCCAGCATGGGGACAAGGAACACTGAAGCTTTCTTT.

V usage is TRBV4-2 and J usage is TRBJ2-3; D gene unclear. Germline V gene lookup returns CDR1 LGHNA and CDR2 YNFKEQ. The CDR3 loop spans 15 amino acids. The ends were cut back, 1 base at V and 0 bases at J, with 8 bases in the middle. Here the CDR3 DNA reads TGTGCCAGCAGCCAAGGTGCGGCTAGCACAGATACGCAGTATTTT. This gives the protein CASSQGAASTDTQYF.

The rearrangement joins TRBV28 to TRBJ2-7; 13 positions agree with TRBD2. This CDR3 is built from 15 residues. The ends lost 6 bases at V and 3 bases at J; junction bases unmatched: 5. Germline loops: CDR1 MDHEN, CDR2 SYDVKM. CDR3 loop: CASSPLAGGRYEQYF. The CDR3 nucleotides are TGTGCCAGCAGCCCACTAGCGGGAGGGCGCTACGAGCAGTACTTC. Full variable domain (rest looked up from reference TRBV28 and TRBJ2-7): DVKVTQSSRYLVKRTGEKVFLECVQDMDHENMFWYRQDPGLGLRLIYFSYDVKMKEKGDIPEGYSVSREKKERFSLILESASTNQTSMYLCASSPLAGGRYEQYFGPGTRLTVT.